The TCR beta chain under discussion was sequenced for a study of T cells in Graves' hyperthyroidism and ophthalmopathy (dated by TCRdb to about 2019). Describing the broader study: Peripheral blood was sampled at the time of initial diagnosis, prior to any treatment. The roughly 91 discovery patients were randomly split 7:3 into training and test sets. In addition, the study compared T-cell repertoires in thyroid tissue and in blood from 6 or 7 Graves' hyperthyroidism patients. After blood sampling, hyperthyroidism patients were treated with methimazole at a starting dose of 30 mg daily, and ophthalmopathy patients were treated with high-dose intravenous methylprednisolone. Prospective prediction of ophthalmopathy was tested in an independent validation cohort of about 19 hyperthyroidism patients and 15 to 17 patients who later progressed to ophthalmopathy. To identify distinguishing TCR V-J signatures, a discovery cohort of 95 to 100 patients was used, comprising 40 to 45 with Graves' ophthalmopathy and about 59 with stable Graves' hyperthyroidism. TCR Vbeta CDR3 sequencing of 130 to 150 peripheral blood samples (43 ophthalmopathy, around 80 hyperthyroidism and roughly 17 progressor patients) is reported in the paper. Broad study findings and their caveats: During validation, the model predicted progression to ophthalmopathy a median of around 6 months ahead of onset, with almost 71% sensitivity and 72.22% specificity. Sample size was not statistically predetermined, and blinding of investigators to group allocation was not performed. Most expanded thyroid clonotypes (frequency above 0.001) were also detected in blood, a finding suggesting that blood repertoires may reflect thyroid immune responses. In cross-validation, a model built on a 13 V-J signature told ophthalmopathy apart from stable hyperthyroidism with about 90% sensitivity and around 84% specificity, and in testing the same model reached 80%/75%.

Concerning this clonotype: Its antigen target is currently unknown. Base qualities are not provided; no much larger clone lies one nucleotide away.

V and J are truncated by 3 bases and 10 bases respectively, leaving an intervening sequence of 12 bases. CDR1 and CDR2 (LGHDT, YNNKEL) derive from the germline V gene (reference sequence). CDR3 length: 12 amino acids, cysteine to phenylalanine. The DNA shown is the 36-base CDR3, in frame from base 1. Amplification of TCR beta CDR3 regions was carried out from RNA transcripts. The TCR CDR3 was subjected to a first round of RT-PCR using the HTBI primer set and the Qiagen OneStep RT-PCR kit. Libraries were constructed in a second round of multiplex PCR, after which size selection and purification were carried out. Libraries were sequenced paired-end with 100 bp reads on an Illumina HiSeq2000. The source study handled its data this way. SOAPnuke was used to process the raw data, throwing out any read that contained adapters or uncalled bases, had a mean Phred below 15, or lacked an exact constant-primer or identifier match. COPE v1.2.5 was used to merge high-quality paired reads, and clonotypes were defined as unique nucleotide sequences. MiTCR v1.1 was used to align the clonotypes against IMGT TRBV, TRBD and TRBJ reference segments. Only V-J combinations with frequency above 0.0001, covering about 99% of repertoires, were analysed. A TCS score was defined as the ratio of F50 (clonal expansion) to E x V (chaos), with BLOSUM62-based TCRdist applied between CDR3 peptides within each V-J. Welch's t-statistics and random forest reduced just over 500 V-J features to some 14, which were used in a naive Bayes classifier (R e1071). The raw public reads went through TCRdb reprocessing: fastp at Q25, MiXCR clone calling, in-frame beta chains kept. When rows share a CDR3 protein, they turn into one entry using the most common DNA and genes. The V and J calls and clone size are TCRdb's, not the authors'. The sample table shows roughly 660,000 distinct CDR3 sequences, and around 16% are seen once. The ten largest account for roughly a sixth of the sample.

Stable Graves' hyperthyroidism was defined as no progression to ophthalmopathy during 18 months of follow-up. The hyperthyroidism patients were between 18 and 65 years old and newly diagnosed, with a disease duration of less than 2 months. The study excluded patients with uncontrolled infections, other autoimmune diseases, pregnancy or lactation. Diagnoses were established on the basis of clinical symptoms, serum thyroxine and TRAb, thyroid ultrasound, and orbital computed tomography. Ficoll-Paque density gradient centrifugation was used to isolate PBMCs from 10 ml of fresh peripheral blood. Total RNA was extracted with Trizol reagent, and quality was checked on an Agilent 2100 Bioanalyzer.

This clonotype originated in a man in his forties or fifties with Graves' hyperthyroidism. Sequencing was done on a sample of blood. Here the chain combines TRBV3-1 and TRBJ1-1; a weak D assignment points to TRBD1 (6 bases agree). The CDR3 amino acid sequence is: CASSHRGRVAFF. The DNA sequence reads TGTGCCAGCAGCCACAGGGGCCGGGTAGCTTTCTTT. The reference TRBV3-1 and TRBJ1-1 proteins fill in what lies around the CDR3, so the full variable domain reads DTAVSQTPKYLVTQMGNDKSIKCEQNLGHDTMYWYKQDSKKFLKIMFSYNNKELIINETVPNRFSPKSPDKAHLNLHINSLELGDSAVYFCASSHRGRVAFFGQGTRLTVV.